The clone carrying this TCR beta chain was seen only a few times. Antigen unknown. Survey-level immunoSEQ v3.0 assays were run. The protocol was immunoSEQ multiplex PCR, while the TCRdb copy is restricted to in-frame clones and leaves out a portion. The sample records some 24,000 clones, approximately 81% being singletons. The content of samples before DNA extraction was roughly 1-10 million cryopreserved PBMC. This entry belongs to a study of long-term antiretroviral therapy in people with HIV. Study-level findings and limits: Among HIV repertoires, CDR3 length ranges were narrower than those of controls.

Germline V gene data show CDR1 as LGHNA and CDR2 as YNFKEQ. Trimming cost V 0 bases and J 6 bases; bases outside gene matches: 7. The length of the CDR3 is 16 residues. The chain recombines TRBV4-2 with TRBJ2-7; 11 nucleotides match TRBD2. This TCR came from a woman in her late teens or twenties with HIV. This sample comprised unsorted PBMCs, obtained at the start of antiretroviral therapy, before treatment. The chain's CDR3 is CASSQDKILAGAEQYF. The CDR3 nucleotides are TGTGCCAGCAGCCAAGATAAGATACTAGCGGGAGCCGAGCAGTACTTC.